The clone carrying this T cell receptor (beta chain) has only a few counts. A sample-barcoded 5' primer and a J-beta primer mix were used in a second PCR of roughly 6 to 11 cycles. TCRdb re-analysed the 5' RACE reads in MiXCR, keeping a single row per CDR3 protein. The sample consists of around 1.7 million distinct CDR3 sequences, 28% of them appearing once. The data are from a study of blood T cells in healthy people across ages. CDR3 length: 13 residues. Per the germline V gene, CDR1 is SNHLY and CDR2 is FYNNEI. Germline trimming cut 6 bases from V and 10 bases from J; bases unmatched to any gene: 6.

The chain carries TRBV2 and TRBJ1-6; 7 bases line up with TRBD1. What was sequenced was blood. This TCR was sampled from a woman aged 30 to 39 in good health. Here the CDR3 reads CASSDREKSPLHF. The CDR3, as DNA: TGTGCCAGCAGCGACAGGGAAAAGTCACCCCTCCACTTT. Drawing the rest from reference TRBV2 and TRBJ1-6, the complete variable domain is EPEVTQTPSHQVTQMGQEVILRCVPISNHLYFYWYRQILGQKVEFLVSFYNNEISEKSEIFDDQFSVERPDGSNFTLKIRSTKLEDSAMYFCASSDREKSPLHFGNGTRLTVT.